Below, one T cell receptor (beta chain) is given with its context. Its matching antigen is unknown. Using immunoSEQ multiplex PCR, the repertoire was profiled, and TCRdb retains in-frame clones only, with some absent. The table has about 98,000 clones, around 90% seen once. Germline V gene data show CDR1 as SGHTA and CDR2 as FQGTGA. The length of the CDR3 is 18 residues. The junction had 14 bases not matched to a gene; V was cut back by 1 base and J by 3 bases. The data stem from a study of cytomegalovirus exposure and HLA in healthy donors. At the level of the study: The use of the same platform for the 120 or so validation repertoires and the approximately 730 first-cohort repertoires was reported by a later analysis.

Overall study findings and caveats: In vitro, three CMV-associated chains proved specific for CMV antigens. The classifier was said to identify cytomegalovirus status with high specificity and sensitivity.

The sequence was collected from a woman aged 30 to 39 in good health and CMV-seronegative. What was sequenced was PBMCs. This rearrangement joins TRBV7-3 to TRBJ1-1, with TRBD1 matching 7 bases. CDR3: CASSLSVPVGTEDTEAFF. The CDR3 coding sequence is TGTGCCAGCAGCTTAAGCGTCCCGGTCGGGACAGAGGACACTGAAGCTTTCTTT.